A selection of T cell receptor beta chains follows, all from one sample in a study of T-cell reconstitution after alpha-beta-depleted transplantation in children. TCRdb processed the PCR reads anew with MiXCR; each CDR3 protein has one entry. The table has hundreds of thousands of distinct CDR3 sequences, roughly 17% seen once. This specimen consisted of PBMCs from the stem cell graft donor, obtained from the stem cell graft. The source is a human donor who donated a stem cell graft to a child with acute myeloid leukemia. Both conserved end residues are part of each CDR3. Fields, in order: V gene, J gene, D gene, clone size, CDR3 DNA, CDR3 protein. A D gene is named only where the DNA matches it firmly. Some rows mark clone size as missing; the rest say once, few, many or name a class of expanded clone.

TRBV27	TRBJ1-5	-	-	TGTGCCAGCAGCCCAAGGACAGTTGATCAGCCCCAGCATTTT	CASSPRTVDQPQHF
TRBV28	TRBJ2-1	-	few	TGTGCCAGCAGTTTATTCACAGGAGACAATGAGCAGTTCTTC	CASSLFTGDNEQFF
TRBV13	TRBJ2-1	-	-	TGTGCCAGCAGCTTAGTAGGCTCGCTAGCGAGATACAATGAGCAGTTCTTC	CASSLVGSLARYNEQFF
TRBV12-3/TRBV12-4	TRBJ2-7	TRBD1	few	TGTGCCAGCAGTTTATTGACAGGGAACGAGCAGTACTTC	CASSLLTGNEQYF
TRBV12-3/TRBV12-4	TRBJ2-5	-	-	TGTGCCAGCAGTTATGGGGGAAGGCAAGAGACCCAGTACTTC	CASSYGGRQETQYF
TRBV25-1	TRBJ2-7	-	-	TGTGCCAGCAGTGTAGCTAGTTTCTACGAGCAGTACTTC	CASSVASFYEQYF
TRBV29-1	TRBJ2-7	TRBD1	many	TGCAGCGTTGGGTGGGACAGGAGACCCTACGAGCAGTACTTC	CSVGWDRRPYEQYF
TRBV5-1	TRBJ2-1	-	-	TGCGCCAGCAGCTTGAGGGACTGGAGCTCCTACAATGAGCAGTTCTTC	CASSLRDWSSYNEQFF
TRBV20-1	TRBJ1-4	-	many	TGCAGTGCTCCTCATCCGACGTTTAATGAAAAACTGTTTTTT	CSAPHPTFNEKLFF
TRBV2	TRBJ2-3	TRBD2	-	TGTGCCAGCAGCTTAACGGGACTAGACACAGATACGCAGTATTTT	CASSLTGLDTDTQYF
TRBV7-2	TRBJ2-3	TRBD2	many	TGTGCCAGCAGCTCGTCGGGGGGAGGGACAGATACGCAGTATTTT	CASSSSGGGTDTQYF
TRBV4-3	TRBJ1-5	-	few	TGCGCCAGCAGCCAAGCTGGGCCCCCAGGCAATCAGCCCCAGCATTTT	CASSQAGPPGNQPQHF
TRBV20-1	TRBJ1-6	TRBD1	many	TGCAGTGCTCAAGACAGGGCCTATAATTCACCCCTCCACTTT	CSAQDRAYNSPLHF
TRBV20-1	TRBJ2-7	-	few	TGCAGTGCTTTTAAGACAGTACGCGAGCAGTACTTC	CSAFKTVREQYF
TRBV20-1	TRBJ2-5	-	-	TGCAGTGCTAGTAGGATCCTTGAGCACTTC	CSASRILEHF
TRBV20-1	TRBJ2-2	-	few	TGCAGTGCTACTAGCCCCCAGTCCTCCGGGGAGCTGTTTTTT	CSATSPQSSGELFF
TRBV5-1	TRBJ2-1	TRBD2	-	TGCGCCAGCAGCTTGGTAGCGGGGGGGCAGAATGAGCAGTTCTTC	CASSLVAGGQNEQFF
TRBV5-1	TRBJ2-4	-	few	TGCGCCAGCAGCTTGGAGACAGGGCGGAGGGGCATTCAGTACTTC	CASSLETGRRGIQYF
TRBV7-2	TRBJ1-4	TRBD1	many	TGTGCCAGCAGCCCTGGGGGACAGCCTAATGAAAAACTGTTTTTT	CASSPGGQPNEKLFF
TRBV20-1	TRBJ1-1	TRBD1	-	TGCAGTGCTAGAGATAATAACAGGGGGAACACTGAAGCTTTCTTT	CSARDNNRGNTEAFF
TRBV7-9	TRBJ1-3	-	-	TGTGCCAGCAGCTTAGCAGGCGGCCCTCGAGGAAACACCATATATTTT	CASSLAGGPRGNTIYF
TRBV11-3	TRBJ2-1	-	-	TGTGCCAGCAGCTTTGACGGTCACAATGAGCAGTTCTTC	CASSFDGHNEQFF
TRBV24-1	TRBJ2-1	TRBD1	few	TGTGCCACCAGTGATACGGGGACAGGGAGTGACAATGAGCAGTTCTTC	CATSDTGTGSDNEQFF
TRBV7-2	TRBJ1-1	TRBD1	-	TGTGCCAGCAGCCCCCAGACAGGGACCATGAACACTGAAGCTTTCTTT	CASSPQTGTMNTEAFF
TRBV12-3/TRBV12-4	TRBJ1-6	-	-	TGTGCCAGCAGTTTCGTCACCAACGAACTCTATTCACCCCTCCACTTT	CASSFVTNELYSPLHF
TRBV20-1	TRBJ1-5	-	few	TGCAGTGGGGGCGGGGCAGGCAATCAGCCCCAGCATTTT	CSGGGAGNQPQHF
TRBV7-6	TRBJ1-1	-	many	TGTGCCAGCCTTGGAGGGGGCACTGAAGCTTTCTTT	CASLGGGTEAFF
TRBV6-5	TRBJ1-2	-	many	TGTGCCAGCAGTTACAATTCTTATGGCTACACCTTC	CASSYNSYGYTF
TRBV6-5	TRBJ1-1	-	-	TGTGCCAGCAGTTATCGGCTGGGGCCCACTGAAGCTTTCTTT	CASSYRLGPTEAFF
TRBV4-1	TRBJ1-5	-	-	TGCGCCAGCAGCCCTACTGGACAGTCCAATCAGCCCCAGCATTTT	CASSPTGQSNQPQHF
TRBV20-1	TRBJ1-5	-	many	TGCAGTGCTAGAGAACCTGCGGCCACCAATCAGCCCCAGCATTTT	CSAREPAATNQPQHF